This TCR beta chain was documented in a study of T cells in Graves' hyperthyroidism and ophthalmopathy. Study-wide results and caveats: Stable hyperthyroidism was separated from ophthalmopathy by a model based on 13 V-J features. Most thyroid clonotypes that were expanded above 0.001 also turned up in blood. The model anticipated ophthalmopathy a median around six months pre-onset.

The table lists this clonotype with many counts. Antigen: not known. Germline V gene data show CDR1 as SNHLY and CDR2 as FYNNEI. This CDR3 contains 18 residues. With V trimmed by 7 bases and J by 4 bases, 11 bases remained unmatched. It was considered stable Graves' hyperthyroidism when ophthalmopathy did not progress within 18 months. RNA transcripts yielded amplified TCR beta CDR3 regions. When the TCR CDR3 underwent first-round RT-PCR, the HTBI primer set was used. TCRdb used MiXCR to reprocess the multiplex PCR reads, holding one entry per CDR3 protein. The sample yields about 49,000 distinct CDR3 sequences, 54% seen once.

Source material: peripheral blood or thyroid tissue (not recorded which). This rearrangement joins TRBV2 to TRBJ2-2, with 14 bases that match TRBD2. The receptor was derived from a man younger than 35 with Graves' hyperthyroidism. The DNA for the CDR3 is TGTGCCAGCATTGGGACTAGCGGGAGAAATTCGGGCACCGGGGAGCTGTTTTTT. Amino acids: CASIGTSGRNSGTGELFF.